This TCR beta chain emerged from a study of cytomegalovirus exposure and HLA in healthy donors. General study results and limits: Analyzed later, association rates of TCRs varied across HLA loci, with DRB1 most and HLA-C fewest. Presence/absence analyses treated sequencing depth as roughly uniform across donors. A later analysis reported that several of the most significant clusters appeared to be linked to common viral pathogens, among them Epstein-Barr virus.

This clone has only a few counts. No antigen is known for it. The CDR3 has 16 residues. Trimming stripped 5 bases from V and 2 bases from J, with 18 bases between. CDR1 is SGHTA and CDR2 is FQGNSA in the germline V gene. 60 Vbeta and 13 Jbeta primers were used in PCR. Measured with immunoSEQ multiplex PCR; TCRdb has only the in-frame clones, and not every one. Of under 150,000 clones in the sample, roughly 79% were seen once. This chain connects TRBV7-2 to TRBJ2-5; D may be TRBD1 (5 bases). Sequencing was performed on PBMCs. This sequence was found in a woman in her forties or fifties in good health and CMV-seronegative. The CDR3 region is CASSDNRGTGQETQYF. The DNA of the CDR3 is TGTGCCAGCAGCGACAACCGAGGTACAGGACAAGAGACCCAGTACTTC.